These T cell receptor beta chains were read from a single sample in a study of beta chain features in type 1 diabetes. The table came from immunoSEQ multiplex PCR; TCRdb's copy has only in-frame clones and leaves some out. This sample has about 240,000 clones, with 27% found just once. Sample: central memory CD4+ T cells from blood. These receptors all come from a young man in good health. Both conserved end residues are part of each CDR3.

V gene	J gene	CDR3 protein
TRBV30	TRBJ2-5	CAWRETPAGTQYF
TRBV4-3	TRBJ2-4	CASSQDLWGSGNIQYF
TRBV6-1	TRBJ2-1	CASGIGTGINEQFF
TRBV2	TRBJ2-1	CASSGTSGRDSEQFF
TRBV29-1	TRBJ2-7	CSVEAGSSYEQYF
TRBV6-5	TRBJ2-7	CASSSRRKTGSYEQYF
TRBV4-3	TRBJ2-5	CASSQGAQGPGAQYF
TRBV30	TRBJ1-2	CAWTMDRADYGYTF
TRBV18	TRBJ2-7	CASSPTISSGYEQYF
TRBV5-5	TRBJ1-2	CASSSAPDNYGYTF
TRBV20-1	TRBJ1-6	CSAKAGSPLHF
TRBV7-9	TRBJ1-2	CASSLQDFYGYTF
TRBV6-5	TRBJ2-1	CASSLAGGTYNEQFF
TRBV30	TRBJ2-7	CAWSLGYPYEQYF
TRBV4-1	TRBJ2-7	CASSSLGLPGDEQYF
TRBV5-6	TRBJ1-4	CASRSRDGRNEKLFF
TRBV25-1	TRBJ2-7	CASSPGQGTYQYF